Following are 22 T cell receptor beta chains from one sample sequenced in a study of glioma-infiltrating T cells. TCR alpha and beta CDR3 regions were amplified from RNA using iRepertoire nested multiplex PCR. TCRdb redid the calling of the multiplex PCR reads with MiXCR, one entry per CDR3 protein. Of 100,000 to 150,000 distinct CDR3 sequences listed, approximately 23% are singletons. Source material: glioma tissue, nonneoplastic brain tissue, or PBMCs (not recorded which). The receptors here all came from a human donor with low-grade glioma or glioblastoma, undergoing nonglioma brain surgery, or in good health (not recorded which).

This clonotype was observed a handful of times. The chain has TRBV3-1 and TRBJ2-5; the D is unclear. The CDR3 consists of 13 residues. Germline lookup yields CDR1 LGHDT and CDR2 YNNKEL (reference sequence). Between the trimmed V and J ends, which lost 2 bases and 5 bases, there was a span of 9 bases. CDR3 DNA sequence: TGTGCCAGCAGCCAAAGGAGTCGGGAGACCCAGTACTTC. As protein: CASSQRSRETQYF.

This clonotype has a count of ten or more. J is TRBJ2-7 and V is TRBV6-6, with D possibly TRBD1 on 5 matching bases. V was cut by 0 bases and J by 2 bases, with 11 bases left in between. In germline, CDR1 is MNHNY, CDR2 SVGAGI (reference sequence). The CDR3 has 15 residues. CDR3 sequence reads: CASSYSTAETYEQYF. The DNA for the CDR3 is TGTGCCAGCAGTTACTCGACAGCAGAAACCTACGAGCAGTACTTC.

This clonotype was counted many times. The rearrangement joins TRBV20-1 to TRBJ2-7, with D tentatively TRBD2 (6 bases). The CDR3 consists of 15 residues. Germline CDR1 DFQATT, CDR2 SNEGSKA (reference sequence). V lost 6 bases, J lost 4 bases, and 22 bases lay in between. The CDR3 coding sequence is TGCAGTGCCACCCGCGGGTCTAGCGTACAATACGAGCAGTACTTC. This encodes CSATRGSSVQYEQYF.

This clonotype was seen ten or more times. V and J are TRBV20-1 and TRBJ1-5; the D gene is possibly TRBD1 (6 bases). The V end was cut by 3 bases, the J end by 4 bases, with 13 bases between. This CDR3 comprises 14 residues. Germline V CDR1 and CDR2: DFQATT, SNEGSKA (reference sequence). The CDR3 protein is CSASLGQINQPQHF. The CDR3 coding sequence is TGCAGTGCTAGCCTCGGACAGATTAATCAGCCCCAGCATTTT.

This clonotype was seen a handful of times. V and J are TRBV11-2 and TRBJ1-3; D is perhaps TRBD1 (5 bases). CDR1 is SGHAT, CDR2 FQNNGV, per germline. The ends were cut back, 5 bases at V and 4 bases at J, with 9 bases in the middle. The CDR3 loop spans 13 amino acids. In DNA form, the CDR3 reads TGTGCCAGCAGCCCGGGACGGGGAAACACCATATATTTT. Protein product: CASSPGRGNTIYF.

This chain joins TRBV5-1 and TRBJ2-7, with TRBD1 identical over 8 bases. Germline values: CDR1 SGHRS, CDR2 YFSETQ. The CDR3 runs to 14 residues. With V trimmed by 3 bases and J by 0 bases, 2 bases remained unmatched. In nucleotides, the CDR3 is TGCGCCAGCAGCTCCGACAGGGGCTCCTACGAGCAGTACTTC. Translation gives CASSSDRGSYEQYF. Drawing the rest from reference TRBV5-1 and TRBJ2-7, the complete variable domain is KAGVTQTPRYLIKTRGQQVTLSCSPISGHRSVSWYQQTPGQGLQFLFEYFSETQRNKGNFPGRFSGRQFSNSRSEMNVSTLELGDSALYLCASSSDRGSYEQYFGPGTRLTVT.

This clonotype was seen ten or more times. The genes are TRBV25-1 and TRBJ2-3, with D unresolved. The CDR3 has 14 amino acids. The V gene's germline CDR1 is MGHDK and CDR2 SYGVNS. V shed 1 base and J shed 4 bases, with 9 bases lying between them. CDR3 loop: CASSELGESDTQYF. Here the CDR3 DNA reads TGTGCCAGCAGTGAATTGGGTGAATCAGATACGCAGTATTTT.

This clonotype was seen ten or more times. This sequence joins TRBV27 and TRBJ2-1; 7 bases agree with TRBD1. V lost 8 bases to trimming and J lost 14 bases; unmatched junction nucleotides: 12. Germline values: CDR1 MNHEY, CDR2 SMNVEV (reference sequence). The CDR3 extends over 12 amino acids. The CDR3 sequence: CASGINRGQKFF. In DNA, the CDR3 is TGTGCCAGCGGAATAAACAGGGGCCAGAAGTTCTTC.

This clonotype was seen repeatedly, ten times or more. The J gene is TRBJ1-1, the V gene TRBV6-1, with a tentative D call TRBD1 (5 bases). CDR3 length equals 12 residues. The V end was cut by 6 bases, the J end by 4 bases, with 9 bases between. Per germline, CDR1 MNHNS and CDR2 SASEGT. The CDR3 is CASRKRGTEAFF. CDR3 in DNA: TGTGCCAGCAGAAAGAGGGGCACTGAAGCTTTCTTT.

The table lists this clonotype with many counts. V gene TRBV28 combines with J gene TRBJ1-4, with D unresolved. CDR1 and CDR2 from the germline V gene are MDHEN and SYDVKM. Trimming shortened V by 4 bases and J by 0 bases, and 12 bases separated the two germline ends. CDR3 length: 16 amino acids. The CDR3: CASSSTWEATNEKLFF. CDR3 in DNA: TGTGCCAGCAGTTCAACCTGGGAGGCAACTAATGAAAAACTGTTTTTT.

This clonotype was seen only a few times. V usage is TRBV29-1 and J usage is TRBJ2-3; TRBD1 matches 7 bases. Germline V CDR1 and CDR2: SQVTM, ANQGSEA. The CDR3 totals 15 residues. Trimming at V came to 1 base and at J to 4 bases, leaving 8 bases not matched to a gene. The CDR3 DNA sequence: TGCAGCGTTGAAGTTTTACAGGGGCGGGCAGATACGCAGTATTTT. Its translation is CSVEVLQGRADTQYF.

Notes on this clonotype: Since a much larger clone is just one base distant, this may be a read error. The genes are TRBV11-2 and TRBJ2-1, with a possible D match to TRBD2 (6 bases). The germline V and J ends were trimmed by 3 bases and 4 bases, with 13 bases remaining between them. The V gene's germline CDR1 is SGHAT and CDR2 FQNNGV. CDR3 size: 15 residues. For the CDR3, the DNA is TGTGCCAGCAGCTTGCGGAATAGCGGATACAATGAGCAGTTCTTC. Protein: CASSLRNSGYNEQFF.

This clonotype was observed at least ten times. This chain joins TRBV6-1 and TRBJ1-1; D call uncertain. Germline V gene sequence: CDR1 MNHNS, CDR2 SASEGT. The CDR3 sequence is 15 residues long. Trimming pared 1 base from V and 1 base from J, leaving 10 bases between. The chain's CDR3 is CASSEVEGGNTEAFF. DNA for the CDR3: TGTGCCAGCAGTGAAGTAGAGGGAGGGAACACTGAAGCTTTCTTT.

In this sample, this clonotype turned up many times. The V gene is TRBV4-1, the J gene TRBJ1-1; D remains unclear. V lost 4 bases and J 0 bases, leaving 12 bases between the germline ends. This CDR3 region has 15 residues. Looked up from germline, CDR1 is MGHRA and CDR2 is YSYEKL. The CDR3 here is CASSLSAGMNTEAFF. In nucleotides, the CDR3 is TGCGCCAGCAGCCTTTCCGCGGGGATGAACACTGAAGCTTTCTTT.

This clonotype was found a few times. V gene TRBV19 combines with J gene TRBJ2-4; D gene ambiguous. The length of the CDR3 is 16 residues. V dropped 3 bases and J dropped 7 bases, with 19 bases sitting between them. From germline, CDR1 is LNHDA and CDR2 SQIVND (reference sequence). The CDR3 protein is CASSIPGGGDWNIQYF. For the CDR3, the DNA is TGTGCCAGTAGTATCCCCGGTGGCGGAGACTGGAACATTCAGTACTTC.

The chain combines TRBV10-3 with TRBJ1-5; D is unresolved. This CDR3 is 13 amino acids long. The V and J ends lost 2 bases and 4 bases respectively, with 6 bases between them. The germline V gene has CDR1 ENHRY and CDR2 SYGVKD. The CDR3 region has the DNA TGTGCCATCAGTGAGACAGAGAATCAGCCCCAGCATTTT. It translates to CAISETENQPQHF.

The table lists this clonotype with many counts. CDR3 in amino acids: CASSLLSGEVVATEQFF. CDR3 sequence (DNA): TGTGCCAGCAGTTTACTCTCCGGGGAAGTGGTAGCCACCGAGCAGTTCTTC. This sequence joins TRBV28 and TRBJ2-1, with D maybe TRBD2 (5 bases). Trimming cost V 2 bases and J 10 bases, with 24 bases left between them. The length of the CDR3 is 17 residues. Germline assignment: CDR1 MDHEN and CDR2 SYDVKM.

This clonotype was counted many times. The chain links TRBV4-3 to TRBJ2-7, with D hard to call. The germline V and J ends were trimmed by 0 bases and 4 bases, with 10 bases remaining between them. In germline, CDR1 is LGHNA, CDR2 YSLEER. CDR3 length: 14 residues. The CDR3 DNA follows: TGCGCCAGCAGCCAAGATAAGGCCGGGTACGAGCAGTACTTC. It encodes CASSQDKAGYEQYF.

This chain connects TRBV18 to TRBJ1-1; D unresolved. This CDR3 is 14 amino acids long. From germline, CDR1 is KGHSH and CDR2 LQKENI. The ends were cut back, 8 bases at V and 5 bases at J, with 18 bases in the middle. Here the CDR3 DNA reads TGTGCCAGCCGGCAATCCCAGTCAGAAACTGAAGCTTTCTTT. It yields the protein CASRQSQSETEAFF. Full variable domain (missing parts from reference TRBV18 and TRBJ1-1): NAGVMQNPRHLVRRRGQEARLRCSPMKGHSHVYWYRQLPEEGLKFMVYLQKENIIDESGMPKERFSAEFPKEGPSILRIQQVVRGDSAAYFCASRQSQSETEAFFGQGTRLTVV.

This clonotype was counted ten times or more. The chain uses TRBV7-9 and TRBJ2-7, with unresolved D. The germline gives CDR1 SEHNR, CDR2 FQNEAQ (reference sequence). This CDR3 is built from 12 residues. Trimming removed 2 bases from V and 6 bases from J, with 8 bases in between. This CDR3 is CASSLLGGEQYF. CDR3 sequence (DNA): TGTGCCAGCAGCTTATTGGGCGGCGAGCAGTACTTC.

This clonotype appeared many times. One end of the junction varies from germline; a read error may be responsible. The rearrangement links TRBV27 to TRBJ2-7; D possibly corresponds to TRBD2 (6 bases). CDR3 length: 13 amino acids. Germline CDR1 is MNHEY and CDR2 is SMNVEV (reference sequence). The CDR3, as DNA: TGTGCCAGCACTTTAGCGGAAGGCTACGAGCAGTACTTC. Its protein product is CASTLAEGYEQYF.

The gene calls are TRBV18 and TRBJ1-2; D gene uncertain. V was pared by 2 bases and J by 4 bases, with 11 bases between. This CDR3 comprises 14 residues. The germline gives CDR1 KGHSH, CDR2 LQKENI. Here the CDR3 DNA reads TGTGCCAGCTCACCAGGTTCAGGCTTCTATGGCTACACCTTC. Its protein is CASSPGSGFYGYTF.